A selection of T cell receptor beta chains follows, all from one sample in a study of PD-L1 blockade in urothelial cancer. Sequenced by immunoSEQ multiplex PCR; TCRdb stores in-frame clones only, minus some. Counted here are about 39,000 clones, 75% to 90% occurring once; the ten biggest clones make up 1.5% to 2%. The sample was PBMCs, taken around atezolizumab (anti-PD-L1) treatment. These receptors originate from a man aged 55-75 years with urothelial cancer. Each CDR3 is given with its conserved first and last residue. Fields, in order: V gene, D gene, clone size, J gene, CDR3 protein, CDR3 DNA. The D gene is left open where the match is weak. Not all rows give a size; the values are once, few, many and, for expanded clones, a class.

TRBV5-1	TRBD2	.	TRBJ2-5	CASSRTSGGQETQYF	TGCGCCAGCAGCCGGACTAGCGGGGGGCAAGAGACCCAGTACTTC
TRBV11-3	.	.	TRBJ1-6	CASSLSGGSPLHF	TGTGCCAGCAGCTTATCGGGAGGTTCACCCCTCCACTTT
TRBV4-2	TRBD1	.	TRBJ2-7	CASSRGQGSYEQYF	TGTGCCAGCAGCCGGGGACAGGGAAGCTACGAGCAGTACTTC
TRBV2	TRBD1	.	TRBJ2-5	CASSINRGAQYF	TGTGCCAGCAGTATAAACAGGGGGGCCCAGTACTTC
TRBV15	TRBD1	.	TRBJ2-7	CATSPGLGQGYEQYF	TGTGCCACCAGCCCCGGCCTGGGACAGGGCTACGAGCAGTACTTC
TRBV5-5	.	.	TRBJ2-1	CASSSTGSSYNEQFF	TGTGCCAGCAGCTCCACAGGGAGCTCCTACAATGAGCAGTTCTTC
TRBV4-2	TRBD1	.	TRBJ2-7	CASSPGQGAYEQYF	TGTGCCAGCAGCCCGGGACAGGGGGCATACGAGCAGTACTTC
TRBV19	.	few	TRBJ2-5	CASSIQGMETQYF	TGTGCCAGTAGTATTCAGGGTATGGAGACCCAGTACTTC
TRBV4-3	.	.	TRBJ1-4	CASSQGGGSNEKLFF	TGCGCCAGCAGCCAAGGGGGAGGATCTAATGAAAAACTGTTTTTT
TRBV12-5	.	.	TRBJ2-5	CASGLAHGPRSDQYF	TGTGCTAGTGGTTTGGCCCACGGCCCTAGGAGCGACCAGTACTTC
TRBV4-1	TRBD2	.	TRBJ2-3	CASSRGGTSGDTQYF	TGCGCCAGCAGCCGGGGAGGGACTAGCGGAGATACGCAGTATTTT
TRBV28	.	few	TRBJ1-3	CASRPTGTPGTGNTIYF	TGTGCCAGCAGGCCTACGGGGACACCCGGAACTGGAAACACCATATATTTT
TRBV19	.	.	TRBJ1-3	CASSIAGTAGNTIYF	TGTGCCAGTAGTATAGCCGGAACAGCTGGAAACACCATATATTTT
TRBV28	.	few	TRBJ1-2	CASTLAALLDGGYTF	TGTGCCAGCACCTTAGCGGCGTTATTAGACGGTGGCTACACCTTC
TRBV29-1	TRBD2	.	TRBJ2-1	CSVWTSGVYNEQFF	TGCAGCGTTTGGACTAGCGGGGTATACAATGAGCAGTTCTTC
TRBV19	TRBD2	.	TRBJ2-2	CASTASGTSGRRGRGELFF	TGTGCCAGTACTGCATCCGGGACTAGCGGGAGAAGGGGGCGCGGGGAGCTGTTTTTT
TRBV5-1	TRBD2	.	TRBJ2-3	CASSLEREGDTQYF	TGCGCCAGCAGCTTGGAAAGGGAGGGGGATACGCAGTATTTT
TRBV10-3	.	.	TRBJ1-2	CAIRSLEGSYGYTF	TGTGCCATCAGATCCCTGGAGGGGAGCTATGGCTACACCTTC
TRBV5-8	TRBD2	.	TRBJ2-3	CASSFKGLAASTDTQYF	TGTGCCAGCAGCTTTAAGGGCCTAGCGGCTAGCACAGATACGCAGTATTTT
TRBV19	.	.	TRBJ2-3	CASSIPGGAKTRTQYF	TGTGCCAGTAGTATACCCGGGGGAGCGAAAACGAGGACGCAGTATTTT
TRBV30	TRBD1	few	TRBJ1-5	CAWSEGGQGAYQPQHF	TGTGCCTGGAGCGAAGGAGGACAGGGGGCATATCAGCCCCAGCATTTT
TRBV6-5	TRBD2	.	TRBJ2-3	CASKQSGGATDTQYF	TGTGCCAGCAAACAGAGCGGGGGGGCGACAGATACGCAGTATTTT
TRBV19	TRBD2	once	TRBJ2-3	CASSKLAGAIDTQYF	TGTGCCAGTAGTAAACTAGCGGGAGCCATAGATACGCAGTATTTT
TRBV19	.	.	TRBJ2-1	CASSSPPGHLYNEQFF	TGTGCCAGTAGTTCCCCCCCGGGACACCTGTACAATGAGCAGTTCTTC
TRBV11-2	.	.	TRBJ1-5	CASSSYQPQHF	TGTGCCAGCAGCTCCTATCAGCCCCAGCATTTT
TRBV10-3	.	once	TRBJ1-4	CAISARQEATNEKLFF	TGTGCCATCAGTGCCAGGCAGGAGGCAACTAATGAAAAACTGTTTTTT
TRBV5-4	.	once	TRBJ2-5	CASSYDWEETQYF	TGTGCCAGCAGCTATGACTGGGAAGAGACCCAGTACTTC
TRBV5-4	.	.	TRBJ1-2	CASSPFRGLGQIDYGYTF	TGTGCCAGCAGCCCTTTTAGGGGTCTAGGGCAGATTGACTATGGCTACACCTTC
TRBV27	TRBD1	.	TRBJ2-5	CASSYDRVGETQYF	TGTGCCAGCAGCTACGACAGGGTGGGTGAGACCCAGTACTTC